Following are 30 T cell receptor beta chains from one sample sequenced in a study of shared clonotypes between healthy human individuals. Libraries were prepared by immunoSEQ multiplex PCR; TCRdb keeps only in-frame clonotypes and omits some of them. The sample includes about 690,000 clones, 90% seen only once; the top ten take 34%. The sample comprised memory CD8+ T cells from PBMCs. Subset given: CD45RO+ cells pooled with CCR7-negative TemRA cells. The receptors originated from a man aged 18 to 30 in good health. Some clones in this sample may be carry-over from other donors' samples.

This clone was observed a handful of times. The junction differs from germline at one of its ends, possibly a read error. The chain uses TRBV25-1 and TRBJ1-2; possibly TRBD1 for D (5 bases). Germline loops: CDR1 MGHDK, CDR2 SYGVNS. The CDR3 contains 12 residues. CDR3 region: CASSGVRDRPFF. The CDR3 DNA follows: TGTGCCAGCAGTGGAGTCCGGGACCGTCCTTTTTTC.

The sample holds a few counts of this clone. The chain is built from TRBV2 and TRBJ2-7; D not certain. The CDR3 has 14 amino acids. Germline V gene data show CDR1 as SNHLY and CDR2 as FYNNEI. V was clipped by 5 bases and J by 3 bases, with 14 bases between them. The CDR3 is CASSQETGSYEQYF. In nucleotides, the CDR3 is TGTGCCAGCAGTCAAGAGACTGGCAGCTACGAGCAGTACTTC.

V is TRBV4-1 and J is TRBJ2-1; 9 bases match TRBD2. The J segment lost 8 bases and the V segment lost 0 bases, leaving 8 bases of the junction unmatched. Germline CDR1 and CDR2: MGHRA and YSYEKL. This CDR3 is built from 16 residues. The CDR3 sequence is CASSQEIAGEGDEQFF. CDR3 nucleotide sequence: TGCGCCAGCAGCCAAGAGATAGCGGGAGAGGGCGATGAGCAGTTCTTC.

V is TRBV7-9 and J is TRBJ2-5, with D possibly TRBD2 on 5 matching bases. The CDR3 is made up of 14 amino acids. Germline values: CDR1 SEHNR, CDR2 FQNEAQ (reference sequence). The V and J ends lost 5 bases and 0 bases respectively, with 10 bases between them. CDR3 sequence (DNA): TGTGCCAGCAGCCTAAGACTACACCAAGAGACCCAGTACTTC. Its protein product is CASSLRLHQETQYF.

This clone was detected only once. The V and J genes are TRBV29-1 and TRBJ2-2; unclear D gene. Germline assignment: CDR1 SQVTM and CDR2 ANQGSEA. This CDR3 comprises 14 residues. V shed 5 bases and J shed 7 bases, with 17 bases lying between them. The CDR3 DNA follows: TGCAGCGTTCCTTGGGGTCCCGAGAACGGGGAGCTGTTTTTT. Its translation: CSVPWGPENGELFF.

The V gene is TRBV29-1, the J gene TRBJ2-7; TRBD2 is a possible D gene (6 bases). Germline V gene lookup returns CDR1 SQVTM and CDR2 ANQGSEA. This CDR3 region has 15 residues. The V gene lost 5 bases and the J gene lost 1 base, with 18 bases spanning the gap. As DNA, the CDR3 is TGCAGCGTTCGCTCCAGGGAGGTGTGGTCCTACGAGCAGTACTTC. It translates to CSVRSREVWSYEQYF.

The J gene is TRBJ2-7, the V gene TRBV7-2; no reliable D call. Germline V gene data show CDR1 as SGHTA and CDR2 as FQGNSA. V was cut by 1 base and J by 2 bases, with 9 bases left in between. CDR3 length equals 14 residues. CDR3 amino acids: CASSLVDGTYEQYF. The CDR3 DNA is TGTGCCAGCAGCTTAGTTGACGGTACCTACGAGCAGTACTTC. The full variable domain, completed using reference TRBV7-2 and TRBJ2-7, is GAGVSQSPSNKVTEKGKDVELRCDPISGHTALYWYRQSLGQGLEFLIYFQGNSAPDKSGLPSDRFSAERTGGSVSTLTIQRTQQEDSAVYLCASSLVDGTYEQYFGPGTRLTVT.

V is TRBV29-1 and J is TRBJ1-5; D is ambiguous. The germline gives CDR1 SQVTM, CDR2 ANQGSEA. V lost 0 bases, J lost 7 bases, and 10 bases lay in between. The CDR3 totals 13 residues. CDR3 residues: CSVEDRLGQPQHF. CDR3 nucleotides: TGCAGCGTTGAAGATCGCTTGGGGCAGCCCCAGCATTTT.

CDR3 coding DNA: TGTGCCAGCAGTTCTATTCTCCGACAGGGGCTCTACGAGCAGTACTTC. It codes for CASSSILRQGLYEQYF. This sequence joins TRBV27 and TRBJ2-7; 8 bases line up with TRBD1. CDR3 length: 16 residues. J gave up 3 bases and V 4 bases, and 11 bases lay outside the gene matches. Germline V CDR1 and CDR2: MNHEY, SMNVEV (reference sequence).

The chain is built from TRBV9 and TRBJ2-7; D ambiguous. Germline values: CDR1 SGDLS, CDR2 YYNGEE. The V gene lost 0 bases and the J gene lost 2 bases, with 9 bases spanning the gap. The CDR3 covers 14 residues. The CDR3 coding sequence is TGTGCCAGCAGCGTAGCGGAGTCAGCCTACGAGCAGTACTTC. Protein product: CASSVAESAYEQYF.

Of note for this clone: At one end the junction does not follow the germline gene, possibly because of a read error. V and J are TRBV29-1 and TRBJ1-1; D call uncertain. The CDR3 sequence is 11 residues long. Per the germline V gene, CDR1 is SQVTM and CDR2 is ANQGSEA. CDR3 protein: CSVHMNAEAFF. CDR3 in DNA: TGCAGCGTACACATGAACGCTGAAGCTTTCTTT.

The V call is TRBV4-3, the J call TRBJ1-1; TRBD1 matches at 8 bases. With V trimmed by 0 bases and J by 4 bases, 7 bases remained unmatched. The CDR3 has 16 amino acids. From germline, CDR1 is LGHNA and CDR2 YSLEER. The CDR3 DNA reads as TGCGCCAGCAGCCAAGATCGGACAGGGAAGGGCACTGAAGCTTTCTTT. It encodes CASSQDRTGKGTEAFF.

The chain uses TRBV29-1 and TRBJ2-5, with a possible D match to TRBD1 (5 bases). The J call is uncertain, as TRBJ2-7 better fits the DNA end. Germline CDR1 reads SQVTM; CDR2 reads ANQGSEA. The CDR3 runs to 11 residues. CDR3 in amino acids: CSALRDYEQYF. CDR3 DNA sequence: TGCAGCGCCCTCAGGGACTACGAGCAGTACTTC.

This clone was detected once. Other DNA sequences in the same sample also yield this CDR3. The chain uses TRBV7-9 and TRBJ2-7, with 10 nucleotides matching TRBD2. V was clipped by 3 bases and J by 6 bases; unmatched bases: 5. This CDR3 comprises 14 residues. CDR1 SEHNR and CDR2 FQNEAQ come from the germline V gene (reference sequence). The CDR3 sequence: CASSLLAGAGEQYF. The CDR3 DNA is TGTGCCAGCAGCTTGCTAGCGGGAGCGGGCGAGCAGTACTTC.

The V and J genes are TRBV4-1 and TRBJ2-3; D remains unclear. CDR1 is MGHRA, CDR2 YSYEKL, per germline. This CDR3 comprises 15 residues. Trimming took 1 base from V and 3 from J, leaving 11 bases between them. CDR3 in amino acids: CASSQVGLQTDTQYF. The CDR3 DNA reads TGCGCCAGCAGCCAAGTCGGCCTTCAGACAGATACGCAGTATTTT.

This rearrangement joins TRBV15 to TRBJ1-5; TRBD1 might be the D (6 bases). The CDR3 totals 14 residues. The V gene lost 6 bases and the J gene lost 6 bases, with 15 bases spanning the gap. Germline CDR1 LNHNV, CDR2 YYDKDF (reference sequence). The CDR3 is CATSRETGFQPQHF. CDR3 DNA sequence: TGTGCCACCAGTCGAGAGACAGGATTTCAGCCCCAGCATTTT.

The V call is TRBV6-5, the J call TRBJ2-3; TRBD1 matches 8 bases. The germline V gene encodes CDR1 MNHEY and CDR2 SVGAGI. The CDR3 extends over 15 amino acids. Trimming cost V 5 bases and J 4 bases; bases outside gene matches: 8. The CDR3 DNA reads TGTGCCAGCAGTCGCGACAGGGGTGGGGCAGATACGCAGTATTTT. Translating it yields CASSRDRGGADTQYF.

The CDR3 here is CASSYGLAGAREQFF. CDR3 in DNA: TGTGCCAGCAGTTATGGACTAGCGGGAGCAAGAGAGCAGTTCTTC. This rearrangement joins TRBV6-5 to TRBJ2-1, with TRBD2 identical over 13 bases. The germline CDR1 and CDR2 sequences are MNHEY and SVGAGI. The CDR3 has 15 residues. The V segment lost 3 bases and the J segment 10 bases; nucleotides outside the gene matches: 6.

The J gene is TRBJ2-7, the V gene TRBV6-5, with D tentatively TRBD2 (5 bases). In germline, CDR1 is MNHEY, CDR2 SVGAGI. V lost 2 bases and J lost 7, with 9 bases in between. The CDR3 sequence is 12 residues long. The CDR3 region has the DNA TGTGCCAGCAGTTACCGGACGGGGGAGCAGTACTTC. This translates into CASSYRTGEQYF.

The chain uses TRBV2 and TRBJ2-7, with 11 bases that match TRBD2. Germline V CDR1 and CDR2: SNHLY, FYNNEI. CDR3 length: 15 amino acids. The V segment lost 1 base and the J segment 2 bases; nucleotides outside the gene matches: 1. The CDR3 nucleotides are TGTGCCAGCAGTGAAGAGGGACTAGCGGCCTACGAGCAGTACTTC. Its protein product is CASSEEGLAAYEQYF.

The V gene is TRBV11-2, the J gene TRBJ2-3, with 8 bases fitting TRBD1. V lost 5 bases and J lost 3; bases outside the gene matches: 10. The germline V gene encodes CDR1 SGHAT and CDR2 FQNNGV. This CDR3 region has 16 residues. Here the CDR3 DNA reads TGTGCCAGCAGCCCTTACCAGGACAGGGCAACAGATACGCAGTATTTT. Protein sequence: CASSPYQDRATDTQYF.

This clone was found once. The rearrangement links TRBV9 to TRBJ2-1, with 7 nucleotides matching TRBD2. The CDR3 runs 19 residues. Germline CDR1 reads SGDLS; CDR2 reads YYNGEE. With V trimmed by 3 bases and J by 3 bases, 18 bases remained unmatched. The DNA of the CDR3 is TGTGCCAGCAGCGGCGGGCTAGCGGACCCCGAACCGGGCTACAATGAGCAGTTCTTC. It specifies CASSGGLADPEPGYNEQFF.

This sequence joins TRBV6-6 and TRBJ2-7, with D possibly matching TRBD2 (7 bases). From germline, CDR1 is MNHNY and CDR2 SVGAGI (reference sequence). This CDR3 is built from 13 residues. The V end lost 8 bases, the J end lost 3 bases, and 14 bases lay between the germline ends. CDR3 protein: CASGGGGFYEQYF. DNA for the CDR3: TGTGCCAGCGGGGGCGGGGGCTTCTACGAGCAGTACTTC.

This rearrangement joins TRBV4-1 to TRBJ2-1; D is uncertain. CDR3 size: 14 residues. The V end lost 4 bases, the J end lost 0 bases, and 7 bases lay between the germline ends. CDR1 and CDR2 from the germline V gene are MGHRA and YSYEKL. DNA of the CDR3: TGCGCCAGCAGCCCCGAAAGCTCCTACAATGAGCAGTTCTTC. This sequence encodes CASSPESSYNEQFF.

The genes are TRBV2 and TRBJ2-5, with 8 bases aligning to TRBD2. This CDR3 region has 20 residues. J lost 0 bases, V lost 3 bases, and 18 bases had no gene match. The germline V gene encodes CDR1 SNHLY and CDR2 FYNNEI. The CDR3 DNA reads as TGTGCCAGCAGTGAGCAGGGGCGGACTAGCTTAATGGGCAACCAAGAGACCCAGTACTTC. It codes for CASSEQGRTSLMGNQETQYF.

The chain links TRBV28 to TRBJ2-1, with unresolved D. CDR3 length equals 14 residues. Germline-derived CDR1 and CDR2 are MDHEN and SYDVKM. With 2 bases removed from V and 2 bases from J, the gap between germline ends came to 7 bases. CDR3 nucleotides: TGTGCCAGCAGTTTAGGGTCAGCCTACAATGAGCAGTTCTTC. Protein product: CASSLGSAYNEQFF.

The genes are TRBV7-8 and TRBJ2-5; TRBD1 matches at 8 bases. CDR3 size: 16 residues. CDR1 and CDR2 from the germline V gene are SGHVS and FQNEAQ. V lost 1 base, J lost 5 bases, and 9 bases stayed unmatched. Written as DNA, the CDR3 is TGTGCCAGCAGCTTAGGGGCAGGGGGCGTAGGGGAGACCCAGTACTTC. Encoded protein: CASSLGAGGVGETQYF.

The chain recombines TRBV5-1 with TRBJ2-7; either TRBD1 or TRBD2 may supply D (5 bases each). Germline assignment: CDR1 SGHRS and CDR2 YFSETQ. The ends were cut back, 3 bases at V and 0 bases at J, with 13 bases in the middle. The CDR3 runs to 15 residues. The CDR3 coding sequence is TGCGCCAGCAGCTCGCTGGGGGAGAGCTCCTACGAGCAGTACTTC. This sequence encodes CASSSLGESSYEQYF.

V gene TRBV7-9 combines with J gene TRBJ2-5, with 7 bases fitting TRBD2. CDR1 and CDR2 from the germline V gene are SEHNR and FQNEAQ (reference sequence). This CDR3 spans 15 amino acids. With 0 bases clipped from V and 5 bases from J, the junction kept 6 bases outside the gene matches. The CDR3 region is CASSLAITGGETQYF. CDR3 coding DNA: TGTGCCAGCAGCTTAGCGATCACCGGGGGGGAGACCCAGTACTTC.

The rearrangement uses TRBV4-3 and TRBJ2-6; TRBD2 matches 7 bases. Losses at the gene ends were 0 bases for V and 2 bases for J; bases not matched to a gene: 7. Germline CDR1 LGHNA, CDR2 YSLEER. The CDR3 sequence is 18 residues long. The CDR3 loop is CASSQDPREGPGANVLTF. The DNA for the CDR3 is TGCGCCAGCAGCCAAGACCCCAGGGAGGGCCCTGGGGCCAACGTCCTGACTTTC.